These 15 T cell receptor beta chains were all obtained from the same sample, sequenced in a study of early T cells in non-severe SARS-CoV-2 infection. In TCRdb, the 5' RACE reads were re-called with MiXCR into one record per CDR3 protein. The profile shows fewer than 50,000 distinct CDR3 sequences, less than 7% of them singletons. The specimen was whole blood. The origin of the receptors is an adult who was a healthcare worker with PCR-confirmed SARS-CoV-2 infection or an uninfected control (not recorded which).

In this sample, this clonotype turned up many times. The V and J genes are TRBV2 and TRBJ2-5; D gene unclear. CDR3 length: 13 amino acids. In germline, CDR1 is SNHLY, CDR2 FYNNEI. The V gene lost 6 bases and the J gene lost 0 bases, with 8 bases spanning the gap. This CDR3 reads CASSDADQETQYF. CDR3 in DNA: TGTGCCAGCAGCGACGCAGACCAAGAGACCCAGTACTTC.

The V and J genes are TRBV12-3 or TRBV12-4 and TRBJ1-1; TRBD1 matches 8 bases. With V trimmed by 5 bases and J by 3 bases, 8 bases remained unmatched. The CDR3 runs to 15 residues. The CDR3 coding sequence is TGTGCCAGCAGTCCACTCGACAGGGGACACACTGAAGCTTTCTTT. Protein: CASSPLDRGHTEAFF.

In this sample, this clonotype turned up many times. The chain uses TRBV27 and TRBJ1-2; possible D gene TRBD1, 5 bases. This CDR3 has 14 residues. Germline assignment: CDR1 MNHEY and CDR2 SMNVEV (reference sequence). V lost 6 bases, J lost 8 bases, and 19 bases lay in between. The CDR3 DNA sequence: TGTGCCAGCAGACCCACCCTAGGACAAGGCGGCTACACCTTC. Translated: CASRPTLGQGGYTF.

The V gene is TRBV5-6, the J gene TRBJ2-1; a possible D gene is TRBD2 (5 bases). CDR3 length: 13 amino acids. Germline CDR1 is SGHDT and CDR2 is YYEEEE. V lost 4 bases and J lost 6, with 11 bases in between. This CDR3 reads CASSGSVGNEQFF. CDR3 in DNA: TGTGCCAGCAGCGGGAGTGTGGGCAATGAGCAGTTCTTC.

This clonotype was detected a few times. The V gene is TRBV11-3, the J gene TRBJ2-1; D may be TRBD1 (6 bases). In germline, CDR1 is SGHNT, CDR2 YENEEA. This CDR3 has 14 amino acids. V was pared by 4 bases and J by 7 bases, with 14 bases between. This CDR3 is CASSSYREPNEQFF. DNA for the CDR3: TGTGCCAGCAGCTCTTACAGGGAACCGAATGAGCAGTTCTTC.

V is TRBV6-1 and J is TRBJ2-5; 9 nucleotides match TRBD1. Looked up from germline, CDR1 is MNHNS and CDR2 is SASEGT. The CDR3 sequence is 15 residues long. V trimming: 4 bases; J trimming: 4 bases; junction bases outside the gene matches: 7. This chain's CDR3 is CASSANPGQGETQYF. In DNA, the CDR3 is TGTGCCAGCAGTGCTAATCCGGGACAGGGAGAGACCCAGTACTTC.

The sample holds many counts of this clonotype. The genes are TRBV5-5 and TRBJ2-7, with 7 bases that match TRBD1. V lost 1 base, J lost 4 bases, and 5 bases stayed unmatched. Germline CDR1 and CDR2: SGHKS and YYEKEE (reference sequence). This CDR3 comprises 14 residues. CDR3: CASSLNRQGYEQYF. CDR3 DNA: TGTGCCAGCAGCTTGAACAGACAGGGATACGAGCAGTACTTC.

The chain employs TRBV20-1 and TRBJ2-3; D perhaps matches TRBD1 (6 bases). CDR3 length: 15 amino acids. CDR1 is DFQATT and CDR2 is SNEGSKA in the germline V gene (reference sequence). The V end was cut by 3 bases, the J end by 1 base, with 14 bases between. The CDR3, as DNA: TGCAGTGCTAGTGATTGGGGACATCGCACAGATACGCAGTATTTT. It codes for CSASDWGHRTDTQYF.

This clonotype was seen many times. The rearrangement uses TRBV28 and TRBJ2-7, with D unclear. The germline CDR1 and CDR2 sequences are MDHEN and SYDVKM. CDR3 length equals 12 residues. Trimming removed 4 bases at V and 5 bases at J, with 9 bases between. In DNA, the CDR3 is TGTGCCAGCAGTTACGGTCCCGACGAGCAGTACTTC. Translated: CASSYGPDEQYF. The variable domain in full, with the rest retrieved from reference TRBV28 and TRBJ2-7, is DVKVTQSSRYLVKRTGEKVFLECVQDMDHENMFWYRQDPGLGLRLIYFSYDVKMKEKGDIPEGYSVSREKKERFSLILESASTNQTSMYLCASSYGPDEQYFGPGTRLTVT.

This clonotype has ten or more counts. The chain employs TRBV29-1 and TRBJ2-5; D might be TRBD1 (6 bases). The CDR3 is made up of 11 amino acids. Trimming took off 7 bases at V and 3 bases at J, with 9 bases between the two ends. The germline CDR1 and CDR2 sequences are SQVTM and ANQGSEA. The CDR3 region is CSAGQKETQYF. For the CDR3, the DNA is TGCAGCGCCGGACAGAAAGAGACCCAGTACTTC.

There are many counts of this clonotype. J is TRBJ2-1 and V is TRBV21-1. TRBV21-1 is a known pseudogene. The CDR3 loop spans 16 amino acids. CDR3 sequence (DNA): TGTGCCAGCAGCAAAATCGCCGGCAGCTCCTACAATGAGCAGTTCTTC. Translation: CASSKIAGSSYNEQFF.

This clonotype was seen a few times. V gene TRBV3-1 combines with J gene TRBJ1-5; D is uncertain. Germline CDR1 is LGHDT and CDR2 is YNNKEL (reference sequence). This CDR3 is built from 15 residues. Trimming took 1 base from V and 2 from J, leaving 9 bases between them. The CDR3 is CASSQGLGGNQPQHF. The CDR3 DNA is TGTGCCAGCAGCCAAGGGTTGGGTGGCAATCAGCCCCAGCATTTT.

This clonotype came up many times. The chain couples TRBV6-6 to TRBJ2-3; D perhaps matches TRBD1 (6 bases). The CDR3 spans 16 residues. V was shortened by 0 bases and J by 0 bases, with 10 bases between the two germline ends. Germline V lookup: CDR1 MNHNY, CDR2 SVGAGI (reference sequence). CDR3 coding DNA: TGTGCCAGCAGTTACTCGGGGGCCCCAAGCACAGATACGCAGTATTTT. Encoded protein: CASSYSGAPSTDTQYF.

This clonotype ranks as medium-sized. This chain uses TRBV7-7 with TRBJ1-5, with D tentatively TRBD1 (6 bases). Trimming left V 5 bases short and J 2 bases short, with 19 bases between. CDR1 is SSHAT, CDR2 FNYEAQ, per germline (reference sequence). The CDR3 runs to 17 residues. For the CDR3, the DNA is TGTGCCAGCAGCATTTATGGGGGCTCGAGGGGCAATCAGCCCCAGCATTTT. Translation gives CASSIYGGSRGNQPQHF.

In its sample, this clonotype was seen a few times. This chain links TRBV3-1 with TRBJ2-7; 9 nucleotides match TRBD1. CDR1 is LGHDT and CDR2 is YNNKEL in the germline V gene (reference sequence). Trimming took 4 bases from V and 4 from J; bases not matched to a gene: 5. CDR3 length equals 14 residues. The CDR3 DNA sequence: TGTGCCAGCAGCCGACAGGGGGGCGTATACGAGCAGTACTTC. Encoded protein: CASSRQGGVYEQYF.